The rows below give T cell receptor beta chains drawn from one sample of a study of early T cells in non-severe SARS-CoV-2 infection. TCRdb reanalysed the 5' RACE reads using MiXCR and keeps one entry per CDR3 protein. Found here are approximately 56,000 distinct CDR3 sequences, about 14% of them singletons; the top ten hold roughly 4%. The sequences come from whole blood, collected at baseline. The receptors stem from an adult who was a healthcare worker with PCR-confirmed SARS-CoV-2 infection or an uninfected control (not recorded which). CDR3s include the opening cysteine and the closing phenylalanine or tryptophan. D genes are given only for firm matches. Where a row states a size, it is once, few, many or the class of an expanded clone; other rows omit it.

TGTGCCAGCTCACCAGGGGTTATTCAGTTGACTGAAGCTTTCTTT | CASSPGVIQLTEAFF | NA | TRBJ1-1 | TRBV18 | NA
TGTGCCAGCAGACTAGCGGGAGCCTCCTACGAGCAGTACTTC | CASRLAGASYEQYF | TRBD2 | TRBJ2-7 | TRBV11-2 | NA
TGTGCCAGCAGCCAAGATCGATCAGACACCGGGGAGCTGTTTTTT | CASSQDRSDTGELFF | NA | TRBJ2-2 | TRBV4-2 | NA
TGTGCCAGCAGTTTATCGGGACTACCCTACGAGCAGTACTTC | CASSLSGLPYEQYF | TRBD2 | TRBJ2-7 | TRBV27 | NA
TGCAGCCCTGAGAGTACCTATGGCTACACCTTC | CSPESTYGYTF | NA | TRBJ1-2 | TRBV20-1 | NA
TGTGCCATCAGTGACCCGCAGAGAGATCGGGGTGAAAAACTGTTTTTT | CAISDPQRDRGEKLFF | NA | TRBJ1-4 | TRBV10-3 | many
TGTGCCAGCAACTCAGGGGGGGCATACACAGATACGCAGTATTTT | CASNSGGAYTDTQYF | NA | TRBJ2-3 | TRBV7-2 | few
TGTGCCAGCAGCCCCAGACAGTCCATGAACACTGAAGCTTTCTTT | CASSPRQSMNTEAFF | NA | TRBJ1-1 | TRBV3-1 | once
TGCAGTGCTGCCATAGCGGGACGCGGAGACAATGAGCAGTTCTTC | CSAAIAGRGDNEQFF | TRBD2 | TRBJ2-1 | TRBV20-1 | NA
TGCAGTGCTAGGGCTGGGATCGAAGCTTTCTTT | CSARAGIEAFF | NA | TRBJ1-1 | TRBV20-1 | NA
TGTGCCAGCAGCCTCAGCGGCGTTAGTCAGCCCCAGCATTTT | CASSLSGVSQPQHF | NA | TRBJ1-5 | TRBV12-3/TRBV12-4 | many
TGCGCCAGCAGCCTCACTAGCGGTTCCTACAATGAGCAGTTCTTC | CASSLTSGSYNEQFF | TRBD2 | TRBJ2-1 | TRBV5-1 | many
TGTGCCAGCAGCTTGGGGGCGGGAGCTATGAATAAGCAGTTCTTC | CASSLGAGAMNKQFF | NA | TRBJ2-1 | TRBV7-2 | NA
TGTGCCAGCAGCCAAGGTCACCCGGGACTAGCGTCAGACCCCCTCGAGCAGTACTTC | CASSQGHPGLASDPLEQYF | TRBD2 | TRBJ2-7 | TRBV3-1 | NA
TGTGCCACCAGCACAACCTACAATGAGCAGTTCTTC | CATSTTYNEQFF | NA | TRBJ2-1 | TRBV15 | few
TGTGCCAGCAGCCAAGTTAGCCTTAGTGAGCAGTTCTTC | CASSQVSLSEQFF | NA | TRBJ2-1 | TRBV3-1 | NA
TGTGCCACCAGCAGAGATCTTCCCAGGGGTGCCTTCTATGGCTACACCTTC | CATSRDLPRGAFYGYTF | NA | TRBJ1-2 | TRBV15 | few
TGCAGCGTTGAGGGCAGGGGAAATGAGCAGTTCTTC | CSVEGRGNEQFF | NA | TRBJ2-1 | TRBV29-1 | NA
TGTGCCAGCACTCAACCGGGACTAGAGTTTTATGAGCAGTTCTTC | CASTQPGLEFYEQFF | TRBD2 | TRBJ2-1 | TRBV28 | many
TGTGCCAGCAGGGGTGACAGTAACACCGGGGAGCTGTTTTTT | CASRGDSNTGELFF | NA | TRBJ2-2 | TRBV2 | NA
TGTGCCAGCAGCTCTCCTAGAATTCGGCCAGATACGCAGTATTTT | CASSSPRIRPDTQYF | NA | TRBJ2-3 | TRBV7-8 | NA
TGTGCCAGCAGCTTAAGGAACACCGGGGAGCTGTTTTTT | CASSLRNTGELFF | NA | TRBJ2-2 | TRBV7-9 | NA